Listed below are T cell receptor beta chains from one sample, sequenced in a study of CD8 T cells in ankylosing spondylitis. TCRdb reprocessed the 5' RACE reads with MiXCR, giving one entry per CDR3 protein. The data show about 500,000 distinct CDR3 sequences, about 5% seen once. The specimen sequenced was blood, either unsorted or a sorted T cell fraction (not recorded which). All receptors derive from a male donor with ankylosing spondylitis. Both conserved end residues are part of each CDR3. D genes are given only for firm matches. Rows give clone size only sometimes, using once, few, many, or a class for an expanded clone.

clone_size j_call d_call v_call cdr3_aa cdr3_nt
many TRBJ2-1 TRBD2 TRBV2 CASSERTSGEQFF TGTGCCAGCAGTGAAAGGACTAGCGGTGAGCAGTTCTTC
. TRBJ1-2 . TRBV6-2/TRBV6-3 CASSKGESGYTF TGTGCCAGCAGTAAGGGCGAAAGTGGCTACACCTTC
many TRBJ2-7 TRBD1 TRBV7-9 CASSPRDRGKYEQYF TGTGCCAGCAGCCCTAGGGACAGGGGAAAATACGAGCAGTACTTC
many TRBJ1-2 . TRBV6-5 CASRVGDYGYTF TGTGCCAGCAGGGTAGGGGACTATGGCTACACCTTC
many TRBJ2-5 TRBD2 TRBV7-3 CASSLNPPSAGVQETQYF TGTGCCAGCAGCTTAAACCCCCCCTCAGCGGGGGTACAAGAGACCCAGTACTTC
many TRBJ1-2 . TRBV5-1 CASSFKGDNYGYTF TGCGCCAGCAGCTTTAAGGGGGATAACTATGGCTACACCTTC
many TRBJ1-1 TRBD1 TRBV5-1 CASSLEPFGQGNTEAFF TGCGCCAGCAGCTTGGAGCCGTTCGGACAGGGAAACACTGAAGCTTTCTTT
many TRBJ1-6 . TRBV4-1 CASSRGSGSPLHF TGCGCCAGCAGCCGGGGGTCGGGTTCACCCCTCCACTTT
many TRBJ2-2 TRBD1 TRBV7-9 CASSPRWTGLNTGELFF TGTGCCAGCAGCCCCAGATGGACAGGGCTCAACACCGGGGAGCTGTTTTTT
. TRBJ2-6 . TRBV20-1 CSARGGRTGANVLTF TGCAGTGCTAGAGGTGGTAGGACTGGGGCCAACGTCCTGACTTTC
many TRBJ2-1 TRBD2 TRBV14 CASSPTRGTSFPSSYNEQFF TGTGCCAGCAGCCCCACTCGAGGGACTAGCTTCCCGAGCTCCTACAATGAGCAGTTCTTC
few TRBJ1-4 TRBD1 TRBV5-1 CASSFGQGQRNEKLFF TGCGCCAGCAGCTTCGGACAGGGTCAGAGGAATGAAAAACTGTTTTTT
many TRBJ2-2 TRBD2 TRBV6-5 CASSYFALAGGWTGELFF TGTGCCAGCAGTTACTTCGCTCTAGCGGGAGGATGGACCGGGGAGCTGTTTTTT
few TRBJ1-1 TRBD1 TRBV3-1 CASTERAPGQGLTNTEAFF TGTGCCAGCACCGAACGTGCCCCTGGACAGGGCCTTACCAACACTGAAGCTTTCTTT
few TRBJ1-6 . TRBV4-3 CASSLVAGAASYHSPLHF TGCGCCAGCAGCCTGGTCGCGGGGGCGGCATCGTATCATTCACCCCTCCACTTT
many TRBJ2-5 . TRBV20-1 CSARDPARGRVETQYF TGCAGTGCTAGAGATCCAGCCCGGGGGCGCGTGGAGACCCAGTACTTC
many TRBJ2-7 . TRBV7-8 CASSFGATLEQYF TGTGCCAGCAGCTTTGGGGCCACCCTCGAGCAGTACTTC
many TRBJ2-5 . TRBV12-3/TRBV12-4 CASSLGSATQYF TGTGCCAGCAGTTTAGGAAGTGCAACCCAGTACTTC
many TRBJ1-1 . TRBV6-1 CASRRGQMNTEAFF TGTGCCAGCAGGCGAGGACAGATGAACACTGAAGCTTTCTTT
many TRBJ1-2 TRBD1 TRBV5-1 CASSPRDSVYGYTF TGCGCCAGCAGCCCCCGGGACAGCGTATATGGCTACACCTTC
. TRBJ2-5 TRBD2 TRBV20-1 CSARDPGTSLETQYF TGCAGTGCTAGAGACCCCGGGACTAGCCTAGAGACCCAGTACTTC
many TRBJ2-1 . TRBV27 CASSLSRYNEQFF TGTGCCAGCAGTTTATCACGGTACAATGAGCAGTTCTTC
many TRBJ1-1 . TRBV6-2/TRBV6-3 CASSTGLYTEAFF TGTGCCAGCAGTACCGGACTGTACACTGAAGCTTTCTTT
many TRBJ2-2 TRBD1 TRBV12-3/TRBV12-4 CASSRQGPGELFF TGTGCCAGCAGTCGACAGGGGCCCGGGGAGCTGTTTTTT
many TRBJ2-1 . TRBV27 CASSPRRGRGGSSYNEQFF TGTGCCAGCAGTCCCCGTCGTGGCAGGGGTGGAAGCTCCTACAATGAGCAGTTCTTC
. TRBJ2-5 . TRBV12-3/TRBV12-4 CASSYLDETQYF TGTGCCAGCAGTTACCTAGACGAGACCCAGTACTTC
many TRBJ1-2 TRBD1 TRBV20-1 CSAPDRGYRYGYTF TGCAGTGCTCCCGACAGGGGGTATAGGTATGGCTACACCTTC
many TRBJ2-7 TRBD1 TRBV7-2 CASSQQTGATYEQYF TGTGCCAGCAGCCAACAGACAGGGGCGACCTACGAGCAGTACTTC
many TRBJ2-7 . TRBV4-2 CASSQVDGSYEQYF TGTGCCAGCAGCCAAGTCGATGGCTCCTACGAGCAGTACTTC
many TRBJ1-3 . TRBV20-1 CSARDREGSGNTIYF TGCAGTGCTAGAGATCGAGAGGGCTCTGGAAACACCATATATTTT
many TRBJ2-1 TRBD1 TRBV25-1 CASSEWVGQGAFEQFF TGTGCCAGCAGTGAATGGGTCGGACAGGGGGCTTTTGAGCAGTTCTTC
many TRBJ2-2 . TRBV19 CASSIRQAYTGELFF TGTGCCAGTAGTATTAGACAGGCTTACACCGGGGAGCTGTTTTTT
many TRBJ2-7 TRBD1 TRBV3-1 CASSRDRISYEQYF TGTGCCAGCAGCCGGGACAGGATTTCCTACGAGCAGTACTTC
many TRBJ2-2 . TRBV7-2 CASSSRATYKNTGELFF TGTGCCAGCAGCTCTCGCGCGACCTACAAGAACACCGGGGAGCTGTTTTTT
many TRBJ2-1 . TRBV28 CASSPTVLSGQFF TGTGCCAGCAGTCCGACAGTCCTGAGTGGGCAGTTCTTC
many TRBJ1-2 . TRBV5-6 CASSPPYRDTYGYTF TGTGCCAGCAGCCCACCGTACCGGGACACCTATGGCTACACCTTC
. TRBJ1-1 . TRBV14 CASSRGGPGTEAFF TGTGCCAGCAGTCGAGGGGGACCTGGCACTGAAGCTTTCTTT
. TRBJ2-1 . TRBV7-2 CASSLNFAGNEQFF TGTGCCAGCAGCTTAAACTTTGCCGGCAATGAGCAGTTCTTC
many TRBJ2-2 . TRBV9 CASSDLRKGRAGELFF TGTGCCAGCAGCGACCTCCGGAAGGGAAGAGCCGGGGAGCTGTTTTTT
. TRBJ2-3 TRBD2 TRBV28 CACGSGGWTDTQYF TGTGCCTGCGGGAGCGGGGGCTGGACAGATACGCAGTATTTT
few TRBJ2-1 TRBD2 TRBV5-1 CASSCSGGEGNEQFF TGCGCCAGCAGCTGTAGCGGGGGGGAAGGGAATGAGCAGTTCTTC
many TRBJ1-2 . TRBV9 CASSVALSNYGYTF TGTGCCAGCAGCGTAGCTCTCTCTAACTATGGCTACACCTTC
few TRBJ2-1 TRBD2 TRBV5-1 CASSLRTSGGRGEQFF TGCGCCAGCAGCTTGAGGACTAGCGGGGGGCGAGGTGAGCAGTTCTTC
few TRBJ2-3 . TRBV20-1 CSARAISTDTQYF TGCAGTGCTAGGGCGATAAGCACAGATACGCAGTATTTT
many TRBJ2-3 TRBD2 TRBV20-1 CSAVASGTDTQYF TGCAGTGCCGTGGCTAGCGGAACAGATACGCAGTATTTT
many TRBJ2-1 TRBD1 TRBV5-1 CASSFRTGKNEQFF TGCGCCAGCAGCTTCCGGACAGGGAAGAATGAGCAGTTCTTC
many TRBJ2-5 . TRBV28 CASSPWRVLIQETQYF TGTGCCAGCTCCCCCTGGAGGGTCCTGATCCAAGAGACCCAGTACTTC